The source of this TCR beta chain is a study of shared clonotypes between healthy human individuals. For the study at large: Donors had three CD4 naive, three CD4 memory, two CD8 naive and one CD8 memory plate apiece.

Naive CD8 cells lacked CD45RO, underwent positive selection for CCR7 and left out terminally differentiated effector memory CD45RA+ cells. Every immunoSEQ plate was one replicate of a subset's evenly spread DNA. As handled by the study authors: ImmunoSEQ only sent back junction sequences with no quality scores, so filtering was done differently. Clones were read by immunoSEQ multiplex PCR, and TCRdb kept only the in-frame ones, dropping some. The D gene and trimming were derived from the DNA, and the V and J assignments and clone size from that table. The sample has around 600,000 clones; roughly 95% are singletons. The sample consisted of naive CD8+ T cells sorted from blood. The receptor comes from a woman aged 25 to 39 in good health.

Written as DNA, the CDR3 is TGTGCCAGCAGTCCCTCGACTAGCTTAAGGATCTCCTACGAGCAGTACTTC. Protein sequence: CASSPSTSLRISYEQYF. This chain links TRBV28 with TRBJ2-7; 7 positions match TRBD2. The CDR3 has 17 amino acids. V was pared by 5 bases and J by 0 bases, with 13 bases of the junction left unmatched. Germline V gene data show CDR1 as MDHEN and CDR2 as SYDVKM.